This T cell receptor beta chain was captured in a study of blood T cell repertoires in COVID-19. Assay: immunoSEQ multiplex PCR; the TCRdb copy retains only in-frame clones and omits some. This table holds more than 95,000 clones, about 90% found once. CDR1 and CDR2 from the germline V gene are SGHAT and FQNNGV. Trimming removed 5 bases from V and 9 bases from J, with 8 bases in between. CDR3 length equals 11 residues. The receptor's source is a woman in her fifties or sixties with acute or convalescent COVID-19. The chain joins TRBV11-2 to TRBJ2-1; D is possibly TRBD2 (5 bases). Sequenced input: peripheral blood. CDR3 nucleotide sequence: TGTGCCAGCAGCCTAGCCGTTGAGCAGTTCTTC. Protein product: CASSLAVEQFF.